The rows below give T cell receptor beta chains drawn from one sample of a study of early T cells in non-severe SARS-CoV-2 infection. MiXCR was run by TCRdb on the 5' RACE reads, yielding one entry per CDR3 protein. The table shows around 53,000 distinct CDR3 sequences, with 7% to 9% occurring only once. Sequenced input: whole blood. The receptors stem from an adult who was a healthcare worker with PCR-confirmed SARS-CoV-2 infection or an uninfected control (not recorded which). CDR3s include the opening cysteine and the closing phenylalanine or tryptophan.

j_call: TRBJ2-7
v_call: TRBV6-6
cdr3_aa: CASSYSISAGDEQYF

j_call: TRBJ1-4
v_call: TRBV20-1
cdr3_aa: CSAMGQLNEKLFF

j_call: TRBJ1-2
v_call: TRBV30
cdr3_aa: CAWSPGTAYGYTF

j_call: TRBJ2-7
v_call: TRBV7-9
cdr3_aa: CASSLGTYEQYF

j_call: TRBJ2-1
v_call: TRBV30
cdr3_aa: CAWSPGLAIYNEQFF

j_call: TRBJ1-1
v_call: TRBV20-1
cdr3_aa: CSARVDRALEAFF

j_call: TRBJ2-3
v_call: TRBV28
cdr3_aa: CASSSAQGVETDTQYF

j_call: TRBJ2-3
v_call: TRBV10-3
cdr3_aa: CAISESIKVGGTQFF

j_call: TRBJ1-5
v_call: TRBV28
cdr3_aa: CASSLNRDASNQPQHF

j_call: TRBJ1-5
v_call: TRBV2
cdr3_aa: CASSAGPGNFF

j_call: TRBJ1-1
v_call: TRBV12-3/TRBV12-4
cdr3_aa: CASSFRIMNTEAFF

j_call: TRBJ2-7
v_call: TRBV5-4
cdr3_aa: CASSLNRVHGEQYF

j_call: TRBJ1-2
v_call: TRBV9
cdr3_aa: CASSVDPNYGYTF

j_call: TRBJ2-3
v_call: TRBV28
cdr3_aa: CASMMVADTQYF

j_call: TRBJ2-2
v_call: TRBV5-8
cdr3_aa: CASSSGLAAGELFF

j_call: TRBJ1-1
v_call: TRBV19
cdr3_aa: CASTVGNTEAFF

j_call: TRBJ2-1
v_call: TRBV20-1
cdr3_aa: CSAPGWDNEQFF

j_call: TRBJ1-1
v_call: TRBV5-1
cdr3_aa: CASGGQFNTEAFF

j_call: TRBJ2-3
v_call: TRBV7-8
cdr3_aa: CASSLSSGGLADTQYF

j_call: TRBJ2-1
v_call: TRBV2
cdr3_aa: CASSNTGGASYNEQFF

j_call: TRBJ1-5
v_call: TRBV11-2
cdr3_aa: CASSQGGGNQPQHF

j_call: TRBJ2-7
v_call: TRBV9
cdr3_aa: CASSASGVGEQYF

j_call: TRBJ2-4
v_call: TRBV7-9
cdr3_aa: CASKLGEGLAKNIQYF

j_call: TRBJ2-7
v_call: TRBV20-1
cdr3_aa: CSAGALYEQYF

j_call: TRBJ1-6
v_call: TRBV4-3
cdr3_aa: CASSPRSLNSPLHF